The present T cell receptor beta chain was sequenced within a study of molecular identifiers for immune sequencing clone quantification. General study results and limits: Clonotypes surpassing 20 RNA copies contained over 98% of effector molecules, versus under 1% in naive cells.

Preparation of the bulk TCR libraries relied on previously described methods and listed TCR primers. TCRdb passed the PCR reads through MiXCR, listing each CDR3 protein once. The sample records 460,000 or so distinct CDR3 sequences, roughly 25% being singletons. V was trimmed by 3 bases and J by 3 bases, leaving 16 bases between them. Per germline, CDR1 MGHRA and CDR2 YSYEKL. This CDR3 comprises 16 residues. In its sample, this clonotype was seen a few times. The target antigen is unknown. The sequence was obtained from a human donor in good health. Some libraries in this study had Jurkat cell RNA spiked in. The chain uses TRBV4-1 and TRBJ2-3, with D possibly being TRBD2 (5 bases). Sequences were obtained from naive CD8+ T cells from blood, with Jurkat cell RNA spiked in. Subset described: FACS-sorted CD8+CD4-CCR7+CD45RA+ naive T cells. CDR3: CASSQDPGRITDTQYF. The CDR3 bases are TGCGCCAGCAGCCAGGACCCTGGGAGAATTACAGATACGCAGTATTTT.